The 11 T cell receptor beta chains reported below all come from one sample, sequenced in a study of T-cell memory formation after mild COVID-19. TCRdb re-called the 5' RACE reads with MiXCR, one entry per CDR3 protein. The data hold about 140,000 distinct CDR3 sequences, with 6% to 7% observed a single time. Sequenced sample: PBMCs or a T cell subset sorted from them (not recorded which). The receptors were gathered from an adult woman who had mild COVID-19 (a few samples of this study predate the infection). Cell type and time point are not known.

This clonotype was detected a few times. The genes are TRBV20-1 and TRBJ2-7; 12 positions match TRBD2. This CDR3 comprises 18 residues. V trimming: 0 bases; J trimming: 5 bases; junction bases outside the gene matches: 14. CDR1 DFQATT and CDR2 SNEGSKA come from the germline V gene (reference sequence). The CDR3 spells CSARDLQTSGSLRDEQYF. For the CDR3, the DNA is TGCAGTGCTAGAGATCTCCAGACTAGCGGGAGCCTTCGGGACGAGCAGTACTTC.

J is TRBJ2-5 and V is TRBV2; D not certain. CDR1 and CDR2 (germline): SNHLY, FYNNEI. The ends were cut back, 0 bases at V and 5 bases at J, with 4 bases in the middle. The CDR3 is made up of 12 amino acids. CDR3 protein: CASSEAGETQYF. Written as DNA, the CDR3 is TGTGCCAGCAGTGAAGCAGGGGAGACCCAGTACTTC.

This clonotype occurred many times. The chain carries TRBV7-8 and TRBJ1-5, with D uncertain. The germline CDR1 and CDR2 sequences are SGHVS and FQNEAQ. Trimming stripped 1 base from V and 2 bases from J, with 9 bases between. The CDR3 has 15 residues. CDR3 nucleotides: TGTGCCAGCAGCTTAGGACACCGGGGCAATCAGCCCCAGCATTTT. Translated: CASSLGHRGNQPQHF.

This clonotype occurred many times. The chain couples TRBV6-5 to TRBJ2-3, with D possibly matching TRBD2 (6 bases). V lost 0 bases and J lost 3, with 7 bases in between. The CDR3 totals 14 residues. Germline values: CDR1 MNHEY, CDR2 SVGAGI. The chain's CDR3 is CASSYSAGTDTQYF. CDR3 nucleotides: TGTGCCAGCAGTTACTCCGCGGGGACAGATACGCAGTATTTT.

The chain uses TRBV6-1 and TRBJ1-1; D might be TRBD1 (6 bases). V lost 11 bases to trimming and J lost 4 bases, with 14 bases between them. Germline-derived CDR1 and CDR2 are MNHNS and SASEGT. The CDR3 spans 12 residues. CDR3 in amino acids: CAASYRVTEAFF. DNA for the CDR3: TGTGCCGCGAGTTACAGGGTCACTGAAGCTTTCTTT.

This clonotype occurred many times. The chain combines TRBV11-2 with TRBJ1-1; D may be TRBD1 (5 bases). V lost 4 bases and J lost 3, with 18 bases in between. The CDR3 is 16 amino acids. The germline V gene has CDR1 SGHAT and CDR2 FQNNGV. This chain's CDR3 is CASSWGRVFNDTEAFF. The CDR3 DNA reads TGTGCCAGCAGCTGGGGCAGGGTATTTAATGACACTGAAGCTTTCTTT.

This clonotype was detected only a few times. The V and J genes are TRBV24-1 and TRBJ1-4; 8 bases agree with TRBD1. V trimming: 3 bases; J trimming: 7 bases; junction bases outside the gene matches: 6. The germline V gene encodes CDR1 KGHDR and CDR2 SFDVKD. The CDR3 length is 15 residues. The CDR3 nucleotides are TGTGCCACCAGTGATCCGACAGGGGCAGGTGAAAAACTGTTTTTT. As protein: CATSDPTGAGEKLFF.

The rearrangement uses TRBV12-3 or TRBV12-4 and TRBJ2-3, with D tentatively TRBD2 (6 bases). The CDR3 has 14 residues. V gave up 3 bases and J gave up 4 bases, with 11 bases separating them. The CDR3, as DNA: TGTGCCAGCAGTTTGGGCAGCGGGCCAGATACGCAGTATTTT. Protein product: CASSLGSGPDTQYF.

The sample holds a few counts of this clonotype. The rearrangement uses TRBV19 and TRBJ1-5, with D perhaps matching TRBD1 (6 bases). CDR3 size: 16 residues. Trimming removed 3 bases from V and 0 bases from J, with 12 bases in between. Germline loops: CDR1 LNHDA, CDR2 SQIVND (reference sequence). CDR3 nucleotide sequence: TGTGCCAGTAGTATCTCCGGGACAAGTAGCAATCAGCCCCAGCATTTT. It codes for CASSISGTSSNQPQHF.

This clonotype was observed many times. The CDR3 here is CASSPEAIYNEQFF. The CDR3 DNA follows: TGTGCCAGCAGCCCAGAAGCGATATACAATGAGCAGTTCTTC. The V gene is TRBV5-4, the J gene TRBJ2-1, with D uncertain. With 4 bases removed from V and 4 bases from J, the gap between germline ends came to 12 bases. CDR3 length equals 14 residues. Germline CDR1 and CDR2: SGHNT and YYREEE (reference sequence).

The J gene is TRBJ1-5, the V gene TRBV30; D is undetermined. The CDR3 has 14 residues. Germline V gives CDR1 GTSNPN, CDR2 SVGIG (reference sequence). Trimming removed 0 bases from V and 1 base from J, with 7 bases in between. This CDR3 reads CAWSVSGSNQPQHF. The CDR3 bases are TGTGCCTGGAGTGTTTCGGGGAGCAATCAGCCCCAGCATTTT.